This T cell receptor (beta chain) was found in a study of T cell responses to AZD1222 COVID-19 vaccine. Measured with immunoSEQ multiplex PCR; TCRdb has only the in-frame clones, and not every one. The data show just over 150,000 clones, with 75% to 90% seen just once and roughly 7% held by the top ten. Notes on this clone: As yet, its antigen is unknown.

The study's findings and limits: At 160-218 and 743-854, vaccine-associated CD4 TCRs were dominant, and they spanned spike. Elevations in Spike-specific TCR breadth and depth followed administration of two AZD1222 doses.

With 4 bases clipped from V and 4 bases from J, the junction kept 11 bases outside the gene matches. This CDR3 spans 17 amino acids. The germline gives CDR1 SGHNT, CDR2 YYREEE (reference sequence). The sample was peripheral blood, taken after recovery from COVID-19. This sequence joins TRBV5-4 and TRBJ2-1, with TRBD2 matching 10 bases. This receptor was obtained from an adult who had recovered from COVID-19. CDR3 nucleotides: TGTGCCAGCAGCGATCGACTAGCGGGTTTGAGATACAATGAGCAGTTCTTC. It is translated as CASSDRLAGLRYNEQFF.